This passage covers 15 T cell receptor beta chains from one sample sequenced in a study of T cells in Graves' hyperthyroidism and ophthalmopathy. The CDR3 regions of TCR beta were amplified from RNA transcripts. The HTBI primer set drove a first-round RT-PCR of the TCR CDR3. TCRdb reprocessed the multiplex PCR reads via MiXCR and lists one record per CDR3 protein. The repertoire holds hundreds of thousands of distinct CDR3 sequences, roughly 14% seen once, with about 3.9% in the top ten. Sequencing was performed on blood. All receptors derive from a woman between 40 and 50 years old with Graves' ophthalmopathy.

Many counts were recorded for this clonotype. The rearrangement joins TRBV20-1 to TRBJ2-3; TRBD2 matches 13 bases. The CDR3 spans 15 residues. CDR1 is DFQATT and CDR2 is SNEGSKA in the germline V gene (reference sequence). The V segment lost 1 base and the J segment 3 bases; nucleotides outside the gene matches: 1. CDR3 coding DNA: TGCAGTGCTAGAGCGACTAGCGGGAGGACAGATACGCAGTATTTT. Its translation is CSARATSGRTDTQYF.

There are many counts of this clonotype. The gene calls are TRBV6-5 and TRBJ2-5; TRBD2 matches 8 bases. Unmatched junction bases numbered 11, after V lost 6 bases and J lost 5 bases. This CDR3 has 15 residues. The germline V gene encodes CDR1 MNHEY and CDR2 SVGAGI. The CDR3 spells CASRREGRRGETQYF. The CDR3 DNA follows: TGTGCCAGCAGACGGGAGGGCCGGAGGGGGGAGACCCAGTACTTC.

At least ten counts were recorded for this clonotype. V usage is TRBV6-2 or TRBV6-3 and J usage is TRBJ1-1; D uncertain. CDR1 and CDR2 from the germline V gene are MNHEY and SVGEGT. With 2 bases removed from V and 4 bases from J, the gap between germline ends came to 8 bases. The CDR3 runs 13 residues. In DNA, the CDR3 is TGTGCCAGCAGTTACGCTTCAAGCACTGAAGCTTTCTTT. Translating gives CASSYASSTEAFF.

The rearrangement uses TRBV7-2 and TRBJ1-5; D remains ambiguous. Trimming took off 4 bases at V and 4 bases at J, with 8 bases between the two ends. The CDR3 totals 13 residues. From germline, CDR1 is SGHTA and CDR2 FQGNSA. The CDR3 reads CASSSQENQPQHF. CDR3 nucleotide sequence: TGTGCCAGCAGCTCGCAGGAGAATCAGCCCCAGCATTTT.

This clonotype was detected a few times. V gene TRBV20-1 combines with J gene TRBJ2-7, with D hard to call. In germline, CDR1 is DFQATT, CDR2 SNEGSKA (reference sequence). The CDR3 runs 13 residues. Trimming cost V 7 bases and J 7 bases, with 20 bases left between them. The CDR3 DNA reads TGCAGTGGGATTTACCCCGTTAAGAAGGAGCAGTACTTC. The encoded protein is CSGIYPVKKEQYF.

This clonotype showed up many times. This sequence joins TRBV28 and TRBJ2-7; D is possibly TRBD1 (6 bases). The CDR3 extends over 16 amino acids. The V and J ends lost 7 bases and 0 bases respectively, with 19 bases between them. The germline CDR1 and CDR2 sequences are MDHEN and SYDVKM. In nucleotides, the CDR3 is TGTGCCAGCACCCCTAGTCAGGGGACGGGCTCCTACGAGCAGTACTTC. It is translated as CASTPSQGTGSYEQYF. Based on the CDR3 plus reference TRBV28 and TRBJ2-7, the full variable domain is DVKVTQSSRYLVKRTGEKVFLECVQDMDHENMFWYRQDPGLGLRLIYFSYDVKMKEKGDIPEGYSVSREKKERFSLILESASTNQTSMYLCASTPSQGTGSYEQYFGPGTRLTVT.

This clonotype was counted ten times or more. The gene calls are TRBV7-8 and TRBJ2-7; the D is unclear. This CDR3 is built from 14 residues. Deletions cut 0 bases from V and 2 bases from J, with 8 bases between. CDR1 is SGHVS, CDR2 FQNEAQ, per germline. The CDR3 bases are TGTGCCAGCAGCTTAGCGTCGGGTGCCTACGAGCAGTACTTC. Translating it yields CASSLASGAYEQYF.

In this sample, this clonotype turned up many times. The V gene is TRBV10-3, the J gene TRBJ1-1; perhaps TRBD1 as D (6 bases). Trimming stripped 8 bases from V and 1 base from J, with 11 bases between. The CDR3 spans 13 residues. Germline values: CDR1 ENHRY, CDR2 SYGVKD. CDR3 in amino acids: CAIGRTENTEAFF. CDR3 nucleotides: TGTGCCATCGGGCGGACAGAGAACACTGAAGCTTTCTTT.

This clonotype was seen a few times. The chain carries TRBV7-9 and TRBJ2-7; D ambiguous. The CDR3 runs to 15 residues. From germline, CDR1 is SEHNR and CDR2 FQNEAQ (reference sequence). Trimming took off 1 base at V and 5 bases at J, with 15 bases between the two ends. The CDR3 sequence: CASSLGTSDTNEQYF. In DNA, the CDR3 is TGTGCCAGCAGCTTAGGAACAAGTGACACCAACGAGCAGTACTTC.

There are a few counts of this clonotype. The chain uses TRBV4-3 and TRBJ1-5; D remains ambiguous. The V gene's germline CDR1 is LGHNA and CDR2 YSLEER. Trimming shortened V by 0 bases and J by 6 bases, and 6 bases separated the two germline ends. This CDR3 has 13 amino acids. The CDR3 region has the DNA TGCGCCAGCAGCCAAGATCGTCTTCAGCCCCAGCATTTT. It yields the protein CASSQDRLQPQHF.

This clonotype was counted ten times or more. The J gene is TRBJ1-3, the V gene TRBV11-2; maybe TRBD1 (5 bases). CDR1 SGHAT and CDR2 FQNNGV come from the germline V gene. The germline V and J ends were trimmed by 1 base and 6 bases, with 13 bases remaining between them. This CDR3 spans 15 amino acids. The CDR3 loop is CASSLGGQGKNTIYF. CDR3 DNA sequence: TGTGCCAGCAGCTTAGGGGGCCAGGGAAAAAACACCATATATTTT.

The chain links TRBV12-3 or TRBV12-4 to TRBJ2-7, with 11 bases lining up with TRBD1. The CDR3 covers 15 residues. V lost 6 bases, J lost 6 bases, and 10 bases stayed unmatched. CDR3 nucleotides: TGTGCCAGCAGAGCCGGACAGGGGGCCTTGAGCGAGCAGTACTTC. This codes for CASRAGQGALSEQYF.

J is TRBJ1-5 and V is TRBV27, with D perhaps TRBD1 (6 bases). This CDR3 contains 16 residues. Germline loops: CDR1 MNHEY, CDR2 SMNVEV (reference sequence). V lost 2 bases, J lost 6 bases, and 17 bases lay in between. This CDR3 is CASSLRGGPGGQPQHF. CDR3 bases: TGTGCCAGCAGTTTAAGAGGGGGACCGGGTGGTCAGCCCCAGCATTTT.

This clonotype has at least ten counts. The chain has TRBV14 and TRBJ2-4, with 8 bases lining up with TRBD1. The CDR3 extends over 14 amino acids. J was trimmed by 9 bases and V by 4 bases; bases with no gene match: 8. From germline, CDR1 is SGHDN and CDR2 FVKESK. The CDR3 nucleotides are TGTGCCAGCAGCCCCCTAGACAGGGGTGGCATTCAGTACTTC. This gives the protein CASSPLDRGGIQYF.

This clonotype showed up just a few times. J is TRBJ2-7 and V is TRBV4-2; weak D call: TRBD2 (6 bases). This CDR3 region has 14 residues. The germline CDR1 and CDR2 sequences are LGHNA and YNFKEQ. V was shortened by 1 base and J by 3 bases, with 10 bases between the two germline ends. CDR3 nucleotides: TGTGCCAGCAGCCAAGCGGGACTGGTCTACGAGCAGTACTTC. Residues: CASSQAGLVYEQYF.